This T cell receptor (beta chain) was found in a study of blood T cell repertoires in COVID-19. Study background: Acute and convalescent COVID-19 samples came from the United States, Italy and Spain. Nucleic acid was either cDNA or gDNA, and it came from T cells, B-cell-depleted T cells, or PBMCs.

Per germline, CDR1 MNHNY and CDR2 SVGAGI (reference sequence). V gave up 7 bases and J gave up 7 bases, with 22 bases separating them. CDR3 length: 15 amino acids. Per the original data handling: Amplifying reference gene primers gave estimates of nucleated cell counts. This table comes from immunoSEQ multiplex PCR, and its TCRdb copy is limited to in-frame clones, with some not included. V and J calls and clone size are copied from that table; D and trimming were computed from the DNA. The sample lists about 100,000 clones, over 80% occurring once. This clone was recorded once. The chain combines TRBV6-6 with TRBJ2-5, with D perhaps TRBD2 (5 bases). The origin of this receptor is a man aged 50 or older with acute or convalescent COVID-19. Sequenced input: peripheral blood. CDR3 residues: CASTTGDGGRGTQYF. In nucleotides, the CDR3 is TGTGCCAGCACGACCGGAGACGGTGGCCGGGGGACCCAGTACTTC.